The 8 T cell receptor beta chains given below trace back to one sample, sequenced in a study of human thymus T cells. Resections were taken during corrective heart surgery, and the thymus tissue came from these. Sequencing used immunoSEQ multiplex PCR; TCRdb keeps in-frame clones, though not all of them. The table has around 70,000 clones, roughly 94% seen once. The sequenced material came from thymus tissue. The receptor set was obtained from a girl under two years old with a congenital heart defect but otherwise immunologically healthy.

The J gene is TRBJ1-2, the V gene TRBV5-5; TRBD1 is a possible D gene (5 bases). The CDR3 extends over 19 amino acids. V was trimmed by 4 bases and J by 4 bases, leaving 29 bases between them. Germline V gene data show CDR1 as SGHKS and CDR2 as YYEKEE (reference sequence). The CDR3 sequence: CASSPRVSLTEKVSYGYTF. The CDR3 nucleotides read TGTGCCAGCAGCCCGCGGGTTAGTCTGACAGAAAAGGTCAGCTATGGCTACACCTTC.

The chain couples TRBV5-1 to TRBJ2-7; D might be TRBD1 (6 bases). Trimming left V 5 bases short and J 1 base short, with 10 bases between. CDR1 is SGHRS, CDR2 YFSETQ, per germline. This CDR3 contains 13 residues. CDR3 in DNA: TGCGCCAGCAGTCTAAGGGGGTCCTACGAGCAGTACTTC. Its translation: CASSLRGSYEQYF.

The V and J genes are TRBV11-3 and TRBJ2-1, with D unresolved. Per the germline V gene, CDR1 is SGHNT and CDR2 is YENEEA. Trimming pared 1 base from V and 6 bases from J, leaving 13 bases between. The CDR3 is 15 amino acids. CDR3 in DNA: TGTGCCAGCAGCTTAGGCGGCTCATCGGGCAATGAGCAGTTCTTC. It is translated as CASSLGGSSGNEQFF.

This chain links TRBV14 with TRBJ2-1; a possible D gene is TRBD2 (6 bases). Per germline, CDR1 SGHDN and CDR2 FVKESK. V was pared by 2 bases and J by 6 bases, with 17 bases between. The CDR3 is 16 amino acids. The DNA for the CDR3 is TGTGCCAGCAGCCAACTCGACGGGAGCCTCATCAATGAGCAGTTCTTC. Translation: CASSQLDGSLINEQFF.

The chain employs TRBV5-1 and TRBJ2-7; 10 nucleotides match TRBD2. The junction had 6 bases not matched to a gene; V was cut back by 3 bases and J by 3 bases. The CDR3 is 15 residues long. Germline V lookup: CDR1 SGHRS, CDR2 YFSETQ. In DNA form, the CDR3 reads TGCGCCAGCAGCTGGGCCGGACTAGCGGACTACGAGCAGTACTTC. Its translation: CASSWAGLADYEQYF.

The V and J genes are TRBV11-2 and TRBJ2-1; TRBD2 matches 14 bases. The CDR3 extends over 16 amino acids. The germline V gene has CDR1 SGHAT and CDR2 FQNNGV. The V gene end was trimmed by 5 bases and the J gene end by 8 bases; junction bases not matched to a gene: 8. CDR3 bases: TGTGCCAGCAGCCCCCTGGGACTAGCGGGAGACGATGAGCAGTTCTTC. Translation gives CASSPLGLAGDDEQFF.

V usage is TRBV19 and J usage is TRBJ2-2, with TRBD1 matching 10 bases. This CDR3 is 15 amino acids long. J gave up 7 bases and V 5 bases, and 7 bases lay outside the gene matches. Germline V gene lookup returns CDR1 LNHDA and CDR2 SQIVND (reference sequence). For the CDR3, the DNA is TGTGCCAGTAGTCCCGGACAGGGGGAAGACGGGGAGCTGTTTTTT. This encodes CASSPGQGEDGELFF.

This chain links TRBV5-1 with TRBJ1-2; TRBD1 matches 9 bases. The V gene end was trimmed by 4 bases and the J gene end by 7 bases; junction bases not matched to a gene: 8. The length of the CDR3 is 14 residues. Germline assignment: CDR1 SGHRS and CDR2 YFSETQ. DNA for the CDR3: TGCGCCAGCAGCGTGACAGGGGGTTTTTTTGGCTACACCTTC. Translated: CASSVTGGFFGYTF. The full variable domain, its missing parts supplied by reference TRBV5-1 and TRBJ1-2, is KAGVTQTPRYLIKTRGQQVTLSCSPISGHRSVSWYQQTPGQGLQFLFEYFSETQRNKGNFPGRFSGRQFSNSRSEMNVSTLELGDSALYLCASSVTGGFFGYTFGSGTRLTVV.